The T cell receptor beta chain described here comes from a study of T cell changes during pregnancy in multiple sclerosis. Sequenced by immunoSEQ multiplex PCR; TCRdb stores in-frame clones only, minus some. The sample lists about 45,000 clones; over 85% were seen once. This sequence originates from a female donor with multiple sclerosis, enrolled in a pregnancy study. Sample: peripheral blood, taken in the first trimester of pregnancy.

CDR3 nucleotide sequence: TGTGCCAGCAGCCTCCTTAGAGGGTCTGGAAACACCATATATTTT. This codes for CASSLLRGSGNTIYF. This chain links TRBV5-5 with TRBJ1-3; D is unclear. This CDR3 is built from 15 residues. CDR1 and CDR2 (germline): SGHKS, YYEKEE (reference sequence). The ends were cut back, 4 bases at V and 1 base at J, with 12 bases in the middle.